This TCR beta chain was documented in a study of blood T cells in healthy people across ages (dated by TCRdb to the mid-2010s). Context from the whole study: In model experiments, template switching captured roughly one uniquely barcoded TCR beta cDNA molecule for every two T cells. To track age-related changes in TCR beta repertoire diversity, the study relied on deep sequencing normalized with unique cDNA molecular identifiers. The donors were divided into four age groups: young (average approximately 17 years), middle-aged (roughly 40), aged (roughly 66) and long-lived (roughly 88). For two donors (one aged 18 to 30 and one aged 80 or older), the study analyzed two additional independent replicas of 1 million unique cDNA reads from the same blood draw. Donors of different ages were randomly distributed across sequencing lanes to avoid experimental bias.

Counted from cysteine to phenylalanine, this CDR3 has 14 amino acids. CDR3 DNA is the only sequence kept; it has 42 bases, read in frame from the first base. V was cut back by 6 bases and J by 8 bases, leaving a gap of 16 bases between them. Sequences MNHNY (CDR1) and SVGAGI (CDR2) are obtained from the germline V gene (reference sequence). Study-level results and caveats: Because donor CMV infection status was unknown, age-related changes in expanded clonotypes were potentially confounded. Compared with the aged group, the long-lived group had more naive CD4+ T cells, fewer expanded clones and increased TCR diversity, suggesting age selection. The percentage of naive T cells measured by flow cytometry correlated strongly with observed TCR beta diversity. Estimates of total diversity from one million sequenced T cells were regarded as lower bounds and underestimates. As age increased, observed TCR beta diversity per million T cells dropped in a roughly linear way, and a significant reduction was already evident by age 40. Conclusive comparison of naive and antigen-experienced compartments was prevented by the profiling of bulk unsorted PBMCs.

Systemically healthy Caucasian individuals from Russia, 39 in total and aged roughly 6 to 100 years, were included as donors. Each donor gave 8 to 10 milliliters of peripheral blood, drawn into EDTA-treated Vacutainer tubes. Ficoll-Paque density-gradient centrifugation was used to isolate PBMCs, with at least 7 million per sample. Total RNA, at least 5 micrograms per sample, was extracted from PBMCs with Trizol reagent. For every donor, flow cytometry on a PBMC aliquot measured the percentage of naive CD45RAhigh/CD27high T cells. Libraries were prepared through 5' RACE. Sequencing used an Illumina HiSeq 2500. A second PCR of roughly 7 to 11 cycles was performed with a sample-barcoded 5' primer and a J-beta primer mix. A template-switch 5' adaptor carrying 12 random nucleotides introduced a unique molecular identifier onto each TCR beta cDNA molecule. At least 2.5 million CDR3-containing paired-end reads were obtained from each sample. All of the RNA was converted into first-strand cDNA using the Mint cDNA synthesis kit, with a TRBC-specific oligonucleotide serving as the primer. Following uracil-DNA glycosylase treatment, a first 18-cycle PCR with universal primers M1SS and BC2_uni_R was performed on all cDNA. The study's own analysis went as follows. Each sample was normalized by randomly selecting 1 million high-quality reads, each carrying a distinct molecular identifier. Reads sharing molecular identifiers were discarded rather than binned into consensus sequences. MiTCR, set to a Q25 quality threshold and the strictest error-elimination algorithm, was used for CDR3 identification, clonotype clustering and error correction. Lower-bound total TCR beta diversity was estimated with a nonparametric unseen species model using Euler transformation. TCRdb trimmed the raw reads at Q25, called clones with MiXCR and kept productive beta chains. Rows with one shared CDR3 protein collapse into an entry with the most common genes and DNA. TCRdb assigned the V and J calls; the authors' analysis was not used. This sample lists roughly 830,000 distinct CDR3 sequences; 62% were detected once. The top ten constitute roughly 25% of the sample.

A note on this clonotype: The clone's antigen remains unknown. No per-base quality is available; no much larger clone lies one base away.

The TCR comes from a young man in good health. The sequence joins TRBV6-6 to TRBJ1-4; the D segment cannot be called with confidence. The specimen sequenced was blood. The DNA sequence reads TGTGCCAGCAGAGGGAGCGAATCGGGGGAAAAACTGTTTTTT. Its amino acids are CASRGSESGEKLFF.